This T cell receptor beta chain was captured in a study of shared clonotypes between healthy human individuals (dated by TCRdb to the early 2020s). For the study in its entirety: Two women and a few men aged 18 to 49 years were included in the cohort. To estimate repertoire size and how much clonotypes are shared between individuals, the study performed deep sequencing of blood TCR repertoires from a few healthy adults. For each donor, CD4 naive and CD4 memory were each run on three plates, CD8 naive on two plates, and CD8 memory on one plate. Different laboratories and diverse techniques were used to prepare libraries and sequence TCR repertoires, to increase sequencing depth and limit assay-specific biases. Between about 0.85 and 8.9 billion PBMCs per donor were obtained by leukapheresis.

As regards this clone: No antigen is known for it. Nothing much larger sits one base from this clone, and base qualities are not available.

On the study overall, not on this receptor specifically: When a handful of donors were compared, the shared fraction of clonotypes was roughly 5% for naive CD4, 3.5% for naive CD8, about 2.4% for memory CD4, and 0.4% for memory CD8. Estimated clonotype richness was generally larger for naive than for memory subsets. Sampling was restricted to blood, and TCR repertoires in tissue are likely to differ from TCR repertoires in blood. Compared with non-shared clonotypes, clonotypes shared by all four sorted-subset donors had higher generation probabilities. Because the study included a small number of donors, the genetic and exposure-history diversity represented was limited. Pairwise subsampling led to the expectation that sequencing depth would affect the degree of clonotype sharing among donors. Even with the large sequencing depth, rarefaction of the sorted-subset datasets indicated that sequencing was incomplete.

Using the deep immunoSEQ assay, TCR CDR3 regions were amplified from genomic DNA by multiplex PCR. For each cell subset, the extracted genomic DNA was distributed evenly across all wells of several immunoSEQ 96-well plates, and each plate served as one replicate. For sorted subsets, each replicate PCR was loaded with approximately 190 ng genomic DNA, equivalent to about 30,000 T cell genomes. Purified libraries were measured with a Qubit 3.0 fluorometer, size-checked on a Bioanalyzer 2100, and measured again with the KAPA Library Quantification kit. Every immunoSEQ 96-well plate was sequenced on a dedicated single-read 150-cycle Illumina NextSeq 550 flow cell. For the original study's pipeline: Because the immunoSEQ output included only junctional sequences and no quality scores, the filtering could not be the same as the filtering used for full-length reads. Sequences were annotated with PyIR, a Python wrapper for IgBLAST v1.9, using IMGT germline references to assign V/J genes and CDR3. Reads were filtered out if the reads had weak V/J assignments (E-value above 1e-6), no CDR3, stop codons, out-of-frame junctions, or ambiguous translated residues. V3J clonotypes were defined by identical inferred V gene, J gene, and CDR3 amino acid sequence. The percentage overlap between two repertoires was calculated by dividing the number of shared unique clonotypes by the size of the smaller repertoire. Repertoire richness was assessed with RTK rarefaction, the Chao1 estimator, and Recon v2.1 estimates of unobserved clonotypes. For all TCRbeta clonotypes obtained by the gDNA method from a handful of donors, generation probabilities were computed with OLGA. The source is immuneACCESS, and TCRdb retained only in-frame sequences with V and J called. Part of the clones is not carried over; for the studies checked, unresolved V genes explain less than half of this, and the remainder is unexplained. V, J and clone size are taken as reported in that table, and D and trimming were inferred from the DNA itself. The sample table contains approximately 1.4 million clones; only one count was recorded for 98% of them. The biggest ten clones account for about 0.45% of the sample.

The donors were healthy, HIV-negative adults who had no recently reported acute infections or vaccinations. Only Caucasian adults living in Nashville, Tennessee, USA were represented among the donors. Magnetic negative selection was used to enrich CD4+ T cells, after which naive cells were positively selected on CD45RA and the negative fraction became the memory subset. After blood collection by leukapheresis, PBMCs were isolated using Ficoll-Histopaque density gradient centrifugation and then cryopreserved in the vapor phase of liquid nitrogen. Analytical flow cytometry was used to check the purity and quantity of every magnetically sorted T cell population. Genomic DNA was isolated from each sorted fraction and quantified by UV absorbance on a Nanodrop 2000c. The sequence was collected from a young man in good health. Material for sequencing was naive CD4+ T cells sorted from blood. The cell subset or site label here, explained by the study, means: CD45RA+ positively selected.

The nucleotide sequence reads TGTGCCAGTAGTATACTAGGGGCCCGCACAGATACGCAGTATTTT. It translates to CASSILGARTDTQYF. The rearrangement joined TRBV19 to TRBJ2-3; TRBD1 might be the D gene, on 5 matching bases. V is cut by 2 bases and J by 1 base, and the space between the germline ends is 10 bases. The CDR3 holds 15 amino acids from the cysteine to the phenylalanine. Only CDR3 DNA remains: 45 bases, in frame from the first base. The germline V gene (reference sequence) sets CDR1 to LNHDA and CDR2 to SQIVND. Extended through the reference TRBV19 and TRBJ2-3 proteins, this CDR3 yields the full variable domain: DGGITQSPKYLFRKEGQNVTLSCEQNLNHDAMYWYRQDPGQGLRLIYYSQIVNDFQKGDIAEGYSVSREKKESFPLTVTSAQKNPTAFYLCASSILGARTDTQYFGPGTRLTVL.